This T cell receptor beta chain was sequenced in a study of blood T cells in healthy people across ages. Findings and caveats of the study: Roughly linear declines in TCR beta diversity per million T cells occurred with age. Aged donors had fewer naive CD4+ cells and lower diversity than long-lived donors.

Germline V lookup: CDR1 MNHNS, CDR2 SASEGT. The V end lost 3 bases, the J end lost 10 bases, and 7 bases lay between the germline ends. This CDR3 has 11 amino acids. Next came a second PCR, run for about 7 to 12 cycles, which used a sample-barcoded 5' primer along with a J-beta primer mix. Template switching added a 12-random-nucleotide identifier to every cDNA molecule. TCRdb ran MiXCR on the 5' RACE reads and lists one entry per CDR3 protein. The table lists some 730,000 distinct CDR3 sequences, about 20% of them singletons. This clonotype showed up just a few times. The antigen is not known. The sequence was collected from a man in his sixties or seventies in good health. The gene calls are TRBV6-1 and TRBJ1-5, with D unresolved. The sequencing input was blood. The CDR3 loop is CASSEASPQHF. Written as DNA, the CDR3 is TGTGCCAGCAGTGAGGCAAGCCCCCAGCATTTT.